A single sample gave rise to the 23 T cell receptor beta chains below, sequenced in a study of blood T cell repertoires in COVID-19. TCRdb keeps only in-frame clones here, not all; method: immunoSEQ multiplex PCR. The sample comprises tens of thousands of clones, around 80% of which are singletons, and less than 15% rests with the top ten. Sequencing was carried out using peripheral blood. Receptors were obtained from a man in his fifties with COVID-19, enrolled during active disease.

The gene calls are TRBV5-1 and TRBJ2-6, with a possible D match to TRBD1 (5 bases). The CDR3 is 15 amino acids. Deletions cut 2 bases from V and 0 bases from J, with 6 bases between. Germline CDR1 reads SGHRS; CDR2 reads YFSETQ. The CDR3 region has the DNA TGCGCCAGCAGCTTACAGGTCTCTGGGGCCAACGTCCTGACTTTC. Amino acids: CASSLQVSGANVLTF.

The chain employs TRBV29-1 and TRBJ1-2; 7 bases are shared with TRBD1. With 7 bases clipped from V and 7 bases from J, the junction kept 12 bases outside the gene matches. CDR3 length equals 13 residues. CDR1 is SQVTM and CDR2 is ANQGSEA in the germline V gene. This CDR3 is CSATGEGGSGYTF. In nucleotides, the CDR3 is TGCAGCGCCACAGGGGAAGGTGGTTCTGGCTACACCTTC.

The chain joins TRBV18 to TRBJ1-3; D is uncertain. There are 16 residues in the CDR3. V was trimmed by 3 bases and J by 0 bases, leaving 12 bases between them. Germline V CDR1 and CDR2: KGHSH, LQKENI. CDR3 DNA sequence: TGTGCCAGCTCACCCTCGTGGGGAGGCTCTGGAAACACCATATATTTT. Translating gives CASSPSWGGSGNTIYF.

This chain connects TRBV6-4 to TRBJ2-1, with 8 nucleotides matching TRBD2. This CDR3 is 13 amino acids long. The junction had 5 bases not matched to a gene; V was cut back by 6 bases and J by 7 bases. Germline V gene data show CDR1 as MRHNA and CDR2 as SNTAGT. The CDR3 DNA is TGTGCCAGCAGCACGGGAGGGGTTAATGAGCAGTTCTTC. Its translation: CASSTGGVNEQFF.

The V and J genes are TRBV7-8 and TRBJ1-2; unclear D gene. V lost 9 bases and J lost 4, with 21 bases in between. This CDR3 region has 15 residues. Germline-derived CDR1 and CDR2 are SGHVS and FQNEAQ. CDR3: CASYPGPGNTYGYTF. CDR3 nucleotide sequence: TGTGCCAGTTACCCGGGCCCCGGGAACACCTATGGCTACACCTTC. Variable domain in full (rest from reference TRBV7-8 and TRBJ1-2): GAGVSQSPRYKVAKRGQDVALRCDPISGHVSLFWYQQALGQGPEFLTYFQNEAQLDKSGLPSDRFFAERPEGSVSTLKIQRTQQEDSAVYLCASYPGPGNTYGYTFGSGTRLTVV.

The DNA of the CDR3 is TGCGCCAGCAACTCTGGGGGGGCCCAGTACAATGAGCAGTTCTTC. It codes for CASNSGGAQYNEQFF. The chain is built from TRBV5-1 and TRBJ2-1; D is possibly TRBD2 (7 bases). The CDR3 loop spans 15 amino acids. Germline loops: CDR1 SGHRS, CDR2 YFSETQ. Trimming shortened V by 6 bases and J by 4 bases, and 17 bases separated the two germline ends.

J is TRBJ1-1 and V is TRBV7-3; TRBD1 matches at 7 bases. This CDR3 contains 17 residues. The ends lost 3 bases at V and 11 bases at J; junction bases unmatched: 21. CDR1 is SGHTA and CDR2 is FQGTGA in the germline V gene. The CDR3 loop is CASSFTAGRGLATQAFF. In DNA form, the CDR3 reads TGTGCCAGCAGCTTCACAGCCGGTAGGGGGCTTGCAACCCAGGCTTTCTTT. Drawing the rest from reference TRBV7-3 and TRBJ1-1, the complete variable domain is GAGVSQTPSNKVTEKGKYVELRCDPISGHTALYWYRQSLGQGPEFLIYFQGTGAADDSGLPNDRFFAVRPEGSVSTLKIQRTERGDSAVYLCASSFTAGRGLATQAFFGQGTRLTVV.

This rearrangement joins TRBV11-3 to TRBJ2-5; 12 nucleotides agree with TRBD1. Germline CDR1 and CDR2: SGHNT and YENEEA. CDR3 length equals 17 residues. V shed 1 base and J 5 bases; nucleotides not matched to a gene: 8. CDR3 residues: CASSLGDRGRVDETQYF. In nucleotides, the CDR3 is TGTGCCAGCAGCTTAGGGGACAGGGGGCGTGTGGATGAGACCCAGTACTTC.

The chain carries TRBV5-5 and TRBJ2-1; TRBD2 might be the D (6 bases). With 4 bases removed from V and 10 bases from J, the gap between germline ends came to 15 bases. The CDR3 loop spans 13 amino acids. CDR1 and CDR2 (germline): SGHKS, YYEKEE (reference sequence). The CDR3 protein is CASSRDGGREQFF. The DNA of the CDR3 is TGTGCCAGCAGCCGCGACGGGGGACGCGAGCAGTTCTTC.

The V gene is TRBV5-3, the J gene TRBJ1-3, with unresolved D. TRBV5-3 is an ORF for which the function is uncertain. V lost 4 bases and J 0 bases, leaving 14 bases between the germline ends. The CDR3 extends over 16 amino acids. The CDR3 loop is CARSPPHRDSGNTIYF. CDR3 DNA: TGTGCCAGAAGCCCACCGCACAGAGACTCTGGAAACACCATATATTTT.

The chain is built from TRBV30 and TRBJ1-2; 7 bases fit TRBD1. The CDR3 runs to 14 residues. CDR1 is GTSNPN, CDR2 SVGIG, per germline (reference sequence). V lost 2 bases to trimming and J lost 7 bases; unmatched junction nucleotides: 10. The chain's CDR3 is CAWSIKGASSGYTF. The CDR3 DNA follows: TGTGCCTGGAGTATAAAGGGGGCGTCTTCTGGCTACACCTTC.

The chain links TRBV5-1 to TRBJ2-1; 9 nucleotides match TRBD2. The CDR3 spans 15 residues. Trimming at V came to 7 bases and at J to 4 bases, leaving 9 bases not matched to a gene. Germline-derived CDR1 and CDR2 are SGHRS and YFSETQ. The CDR3 loop is CASRGRGLAYNEQFF. The DNA of the CDR3 is TGCGCCAGCCGGGGGAGGGGACTAGCTTACAATGAGCAGTTCTTC.

J is TRBJ1-3 and V is TRBV28; TRBD1 is a possible D gene (6 bases). Germline lookup yields CDR1 MDHEN and CDR2 SYDVKM. The CDR3 runs to 15 residues. V was shortened by 6 bases and J by 4 bases, with 16 bases between the two germline ends. This CDR3 is CASSPGTLRGNTIYF. As DNA, the CDR3 is TGTGCCAGCAGCCCCGGGACACTCCGAGGAAACACCATATATTTT.

V is TRBV5-4 and J is TRBJ2-2, with D unclear. V was shortened by 5 bases and J by 1 base, with 6 bases between the two germline ends. This CDR3 has 13 amino acids. Per germline, CDR1 SGHNT and CDR2 YYREEE (reference sequence). CDR3 amino acids: CASSSQNTGELFF. CDR3 bases: TGTGCCAGCAGTAGCCAGAACACCGGGGAGCTGTTTTTT.

This clone was picked up a small number of times. The V call is TRBV9, the J call TRBJ1-2, with TRBD1 matching over 8 bases. The V segment lost 5 bases and the J segment 7 bases; nucleotides outside the gene matches: 7. The CDR3 consists of 13 residues. CDR1 is SGDLS and CDR2 is YYNGEE in the germline V gene. The CDR3 reads CASRDQGASGYTF. In nucleotides, the CDR3 is TGTGCCAGCAGAGACCAGGGGGCGAGTGGCTACACCTTC.

The chain uses TRBV11-1 and TRBJ1-3; TRBD1 aligns across 7 bases. The CDR3 loop spans 16 amino acids. J lost 2 bases, V lost 2 bases, and 6 bases had no gene match. Germline CDR1 and CDR2: SGHAT and FQDESV (reference sequence). The CDR3 loop is CASSLRTGGAGNTIYF. CDR3 nucleotide sequence: TGTGCCAGCAGCTTAAGGACAGGCGGAGCTGGAAACACCATATATTTT.

This chain links TRBV9 with TRBJ2-5; 12 bases align to TRBD2. The CDR3 has 15 residues. The J segment lost 5 bases and the V segment lost 3 bases, leaving 5 bases of the junction unmatched. Germline V gene data show CDR1 as SGDLS and CDR2 as YYNGEE. CDR3 coding DNA: TGTGCCAGCAGCGAGCCTCTAGCGGGGGGGGAGACCCAGTACTTC. Its translation: CASSEPLAGGETQYF.

A single count supports this clone. This chain uses TRBV19 with TRBJ1-2, with D perhaps matching TRBD1 (6 bases). Between the trimmed V and J ends, which lost 5 bases and 0 bases, there was a span of 13 bases. The CDR3 length is 15 residues. Germline CDR1 reads LNHDA; CDR2 reads SQIVND (reference sequence). CDR3 sequence: CASSRPQGPNYGYTF. The CDR3, as DNA: TGTGCCAGTAGTCGCCCACAGGGCCCTAACTATGGCTACACCTTC.

The CDR3 DNA follows: TGTGCTAGTGGTTTCCACGGCGGCTATGGCTACACCTTC. This gives the protein CASGFHGGYGYTF. The gene calls are TRBV12-5 and TRBJ1-2, with no clear D. From germline, CDR1 is LGHNT and CDR2 FRNRAP. Between the trimmed V and J ends, which lost 3 bases and 4 bases, there was a span of 9 bases. The CDR3 is 13 residues long.

The chain combines TRBV7-8 with TRBJ1-2; TRBD1 agrees at 8 bases. The CDR3 sequence is 14 residues long. Germline V gene sequence: CDR1 SGHVS, CDR2 FQNEAQ. The V and J ends lost 5 bases and 2 bases, in that order; junction bases with no gene match: 4. CDR3 residues: CASSRGQVNYGYTF. The CDR3 nucleotides are TGTGCCAGCAGCAGGGGACAGGTCAACTATGGCTACACCTTC.

V and J are TRBV13 and TRBJ1-4, with 9 bases identical to TRBD1. The CDR3 totals 16 residues. Germline CDR1 is PRHDT and CDR2 is FYEKMQ (reference sequence). The junction had 8 bases not matched to a gene; V was cut back by 3 bases and J by 6 bases. CDR3 sequence: CASSFSTGQGYEKLFF. CDR3 DNA: TGTGCCAGCAGCTTTAGCACGGGACAGGGTTATGAAAAACTGTTTTTT.

This chain uses TRBV6-5 with TRBJ2-7, with 11 bases identical to TRBD1. CDR3 length: 13 amino acids. V was clipped by 9 bases and J by 6 bases; unmatched bases: 7. Germline values: CDR1 MNHEY, CDR2 SVGAGI. CDR3 sequence reads: CASYRDRGAEQYF. CDR3 DNA: TGTGCCAGTTACCGGGACAGGGGGGCCGAGCAGTACTTC.

The V and J genes are TRBV10-3 and TRBJ1-3; no clear D gene. Germline CDR1 ENHRY, CDR2 SYGVKD. CDR3 size: 16 residues. The V end was cut by 0 bases, the J end by 0 bases, with 9 bases between. DNA for the CDR3: TGTGCCATCAGTGAGTCGGGCAGCTTCTCTGGAAACACCATATATTTT. The encoded protein is CAISESGSFSGNTIYF.